This T cell receptor beta chain was sequenced in a study of blood T cells in healthy people across ages. Combining a sample-barcoded 5' primer with a J-beta primer mix, a second PCR ran for about 6 to 12 cycles. From each sample, at least 2.5 million paired-end reads containing CDR3 were obtained. TCRdb used MiXCR to reprocess the 5' RACE reads, holding one entry per CDR3 protein. The data hold under 1,000,000 distinct CDR3 sequences, with approximately 35% observed a single time. Regarding this clonotype: Antigen unknown.

General study results and limits: Diversity of TCR beta per million T cells declined in a roughly linear way with age. Investigators viewed diversity estimates from one million T cells as underestimates, the study reported.

CDR1 MNHEY and CDR2 SVGAGI come from the germline V gene. Trimming shortened V by 0 bases and J by 5 bases, and 19 bases separated the two germline ends. The CDR3 is made up of 17 amino acids. The receptor comes from a man in his late teens or twenties in good health. Sequencing used blood. This chain joins TRBV6-5 and TRBJ1-2; D might be TRBD1 (5 bases). CDR3 amino acids: CASSYSVVGGGNYGYTF. DNA for the CDR3: TGTGCCAGCAGTTACTCGGTAGTTGGTGGGGGAAATTATGGCTACACCTTC.